This is a list of T cell receptor beta chains from one sample in a study of response to subunit inactivated influenza vaccine. MiXCR was run by TCRdb on the RT-PCR reads, yielding one entry per CDR3 protein. The sample lists about 610,000 distinct CDR3 sequences, 14% occurring once. Source: PBMCs from blood, taken 11 to 12 days after vaccination. The receptors shown here come from a man aged 50 to 60 who received an inactivated influenza vaccine. The CDR3 runs from the conserved cysteine through the conserved F or W. The D gene is left open where the match is weak. Where a row states a size, it is once, few, many or the class of an expanded clone; other rows omit it.

V: TRBV20-1
D: -
size: once
J: TRBJ2-2
CDR3: CSARDWLASTGELFF
DNA: TGCAGTGCTAGAGATTGGCTAGCGAGCACCGGGGAGCTGTTTTTT

V: TRBV4-1
D: -
size: few
J: TRBJ2-3
CDR3: CASSLKTGDTQYF
DNA: TGCGCCAGCAGCCTAAAGACTGGGGATACGCAGTATTTT

V: TRBV20-1
D: -
size: -
J: TRBJ2-3
CDR3: CSARAGSRTQYF
DNA: TGCAGTGCTAGAGCGGGGTCGAGGACGCAGTATTTT

V: TRBV24-1
D: -
size: -
J: TRBJ2-1
CDR3: CATSESGTPEQFF
DNA: TGTGCCACCAGTGAATCCGGGACCCCAGAGCAGTTCTTC

V: TRBV27
D: -
size: -
J: TRBJ1-6
CDR3: CASSSAAGPNSPLHF
DNA: TGTGCCAGCAGTTCAGCGGCGGGGCCTAATTCACCCCTCCACTTT

V: TRBV7-2
D: -
size: few
J: TRBJ2-3
CDR3: CASSLRLDTQYF
DNA: TGTGCCAGCAGCTTAAGGTTAGATACGCAGTATTTT

V: TRBV15
D: TRBD2
size: -
J: TRBJ2-7
CDR3: CATSGYQGLAGEMTYEQYF
DNA: TGTGCCACCAGCGGCTACCAAGGACTAGCGGGAGAGATGACCTACGAGCAGTACTTC

V: TRBV3-1
D: -
size: -
J: TRBJ1-1
CDR3: CASSGLWGDTEAFF
DNA: TGTGCCAGCAGCGGCCTTTGGGGAGACACTGAAGCTTTCTTT

V: TRBV6-2/TRBV6-3
D: -
size: -
J: TRBJ2-1
CDR3: CASSYFLGGRNEQFF
DNA: TGTGCCAGCAGTTACTTTCTCGGGGGCCGCAATGAGCAGTTCTTC

V: TRBV3-1
D: -
size: few
J: TRBJ2-1
CDR3: CASSQNTRAEQFF
DNA: TGTGCCAGCAGCCAAAACACTAGAGCTGAGCAGTTCTTC

V: TRBV12-3/TRBV12-4
D: -
size: -
J: TRBJ1-6
CDR3: CASSKGEGSPLHF
DNA: TGTGCCAGCAGTAAGGGGGAAGGATCACCCCTCCACTTT

V: TRBV7-9
D: -
size: -
J: TRBJ2-7
CDR3: CASSRDRYSYEQYF
DNA: TGTGCCAGCAGCCGGGACCGTTACTCCTACGAGCAGTACTTC

V: TRBV6-5
D: -
size: few
J: TRBJ1-4
CDR3: CASSYGRTNEKLFF
DNA: TGTGCCAGCAGTTACGGCCGAACTAATGAAAAACTGTTTTTT

V: TRBV29-1
D: -
size: -
J: TRBJ2-5
CDR3: CSEKGYQETQYF
DNA: TGCAGCGAGAAGGGATACCAAGAGACCCAGTACTTC

V: TRBV10-3
D: TRBD1
size: -
J: TRBJ2-5
CDR3: CAIRDRDRGETQYF
DNA: TGTGCCATTAGGGACAGGGATCGGGGAGAGACCCAGTACTTC

V: TRBV20-1
D: -
size: -
J: TRBJ1-5
CDR3: CSARDIGVNQPQHF
DNA: TGCAGTGCTAGAGATATAGGCGTCAATCAGCCCCAGCATTTT

V: TRBV12-3/TRBV12-4
D: -
size: few
J: TRBJ2-7
CDR3: CASSLVTGSYEQYF
DNA: TGTGCCAGCAGTTTGGTCACGGGATCCTACGAGCAGTACTTC

V: TRBV20-1
D: -
size: many
J: TRBJ2-7
CDR3: CSARNGQNYEQYF
DNA: TGCAGTGCTAGAAACGGACAGAACTACGAGCAGTACTTC

V: TRBV4-2
D: TRBD2
size: few
J: TRBJ2-1
CDR3: CASSQDFGARGNNEQFF
DNA: TGTGCCAGCAGCCAAGATTTCGGCGCGCGGGGGAACAATGAGCAGTTCTTC

V: TRBV6-2/TRBV6-3
D: TRBD1
size: -
J: TRBJ1-5
CDR3: CASSLTGISNQPQHF
DNA: TGTGCCAGCAGCCTGACAGGGATTAGCAATCAGCCCCAGCATTTT

V: TRBV20-1
D: -
size: -
J: TRBJ2-1
CDR3: CSASKTATEQFF
DNA: TGCAGTGCTAGTAAGACTGCGACTGAGCAGTTCTTC

V: TRBV18
D: TRBD2
size: few
J: TRBJ2-1
CDR3: CASSLQREGQNEQFF
DNA: TGTGCCAGCTCACTCCAGCGGGAGGGCCAGAATGAGCAGTTCTTC

V: TRBV5-1
D: -
size: many
J: TRBJ2-2
CDR3: CASSPRSNTGELFF
DNA: TGCGCCAGCAGCCCTAGATCGAACACCGGGGAGCTGTTTTTT

V: TRBV20-1
D: TRBD2
size: few
J: TRBJ2-1
CDR3: CSASGTSGRAVGEQFF
DNA: TGCAGTGCTAGCGGGACTAGCGGGAGGGCCGTCGGGGAGCAGTTCTTC

V: TRBV4-3
D: -
size: -
J: TRBJ1-5
CDR3: CASSQESNQPQHF
DNA: TGCGCCAGCAGCCAAGAAAGCAATCAGCCCCAGCATTTT

V: TRBV28
D: TRBD2
size: -
J: TRBJ2-7
CDR3: CASSPPTSGISYEQYF
DNA: TGTGCCAGCAGTCCCCCGACTAGCGGGATTTCCTACGAGCAGTACTTC

V: TRBV7-2
D: -
size: -
J: TRBJ2-1
CDR3: CASSPRSHNEQFF
DNA: TGTGCCAGCAGCCCCAGATCCCACAATGAGCAGTTCTTC

V: TRBV12-3/TRBV12-4
D: -
size: many
J: TRBJ1-4
CDR3: CASRRTVNEKLFF
DNA: TGTGCCAGCAGGAGGACAGTTAATGAAAAACTGTTTTTT

V: TRBV20-1
D: -
size: -
J: TRBJ1-5
CDR3: CSARDPKTDYSNQPQHF
DNA: TGCAGTGCTAGAGATCCGAAGACAGACTATAGCAATCAGCCCCAGCATTTT

V: TRBV5-1
D: -
size: -
J: TRBJ1-2
CDR3: CASSFSAGRAGGYTF
DNA: TGCGCCAGCAGCTTCAGTGCGGGGCGCGCCGGTGGCTACACCTTC

V: TRBV20-1
D: TRBD1
size: -
J: TRBJ1-4
CDR3: CSAAPGQINEKLFF
DNA: TGCAGTGCAGCCCCGGGACAGATAAATGAAAAACTGTTTTTT

V: TRBV6-1
D: TRBD1
size: -
J: TRBJ1-1
CDR3: CASNRGQGGTEAFF
DNA: TGTGCCAGCAACAGAGGACAGGGTGGCACTGAAGCTTTCTTT

V: TRBV24-1
D: -
size: -
J: TRBJ2-2
CDR3: CATSTTGNTGELFF
DNA: TGTGCCACCAGTACTACAGGCAACACCGGGGAGCTGTTTTTT

V: TRBV29-1
D: TRBD2
size: -
J: TRBJ2-1
CDR3: CSVEGGTSGRARYEQFF
DNA: TGCAGCGTTGAAGGAGGGACTAGCGGGAGGGCCAGGTATGAGCAGTTCTTC

V: TRBV28
D: TRBD2
size: -
J: TRBJ2-1
CDR3: CASSLTATSGRNNEQFF
DNA: TGTGCCAGCAGTTTAACTGCTACTAGCGGGAGGAACAATGAGCAGTTCTTC

V: TRBV27
D: TRBD1
size: few
J: TRBJ2-7
CDR3: CASSFGTDSSYEQYF
DNA: TGTGCCAGCTCTTTCGGGACAGACTCATCCTACGAGCAGTACTTC

V: TRBV7-2
D: TRBD1
size: -
J: TRBJ1-2
CDR3: CASSFITGGNGYTF
DNA: TGTGCCAGCAGCTTCATAACAGGGGGCAATGGCTACACCTTC

V: TRBV4-3
D: -
size: -
J: TRBJ2-1
CDR3: CASSQGHRRNEQFF
DNA: TGCGCCAGCAGCCAAGGGCACAGACGCAATGAGCAGTTCTTC

V: TRBV2
D: -
size: -
J: TRBJ1-1
CDR3: CASSTTGYTEAFF
DNA: TGTGCCAGCAGTACGACAGGATACACTGAAGCTTTCTTT

V: TRBV28
D: -
size: few
J: TRBJ1-5
CDR3: CASSGSGYPDQPQHF
DNA: TGTGCCAGCAGTGGCTCCGGGTACCCCGATCAGCCCCAGCATTTT